The rows below give T cell receptor beta chains drawn from one sample of a study of CD8+ T cells in alopecia areata. The protocol was immunoSEQ multiplex PCR, while the TCRdb copy is restricted to in-frame clones and leaves out a portion. This table has fewer than 250,000 clones, around two fifths appearing once. The input for sequencing was CD4+ T cells sorted from blood, taken between weeks 30 and 35, from a patient treated with tofacitinib. The source of these receptors is a human donor with alopecia areata. Each CDR3 is given with its conserved first and last residue. The D gene is left open where the match is weak. Some rows mark clone size as missing; the rest say once, few, many or name a class of expanded clone.

>TRBV14|.|.|TRBJ2-1
CASSQGIPPRDEQFF
TGTGCCAGCAGCCAAGGGATTCCCCCCCGGGATGAGCAGTTCTTC
>TRBV7-6|few|.|TRBJ1-5
CASRGGVSQPQHF
TGTGCCAGCAGGGGAGGGGTGAGTCAGCCCCAGCATTTT
>TRBV6-5|few|.|TRBJ2-5
CASSYSSVPETQYF
TGTGCCAGCAGTTACTCGAGCGTTCCAGAGACCCAGTACTTC
>TRBV30|.|.|TRBJ1-2
CAWSPDLFYGYTF
TGTGCCTGGAGCCCGGACCTATTCTATGGCTACACCTTC
>TRBV20-1|few|.|TRBJ2-7
CSARESYEQYF
TGCAGTGCTAGAGAGTCCTACGAGCAGTACTTC
>TRBV7-8|.|.|TRBJ1-4
CASSLGVESLEKLFF
TGTGCCAGCAGCTTAGGGGTGGAGTCACTTGAAAAACTGTTTTTT
>TRBV30|.|.|TRBJ1-1
CAWEEGMQNTEAFF
TGTGCCTGGGAGGAGGGGATGCAGAACACTGAAGCTTTCTTT
>TRBV7-9|few|.|TRBJ2-2
CASSDVPRGRTGELFF
TGTGCCAGCAGCGACGTACCCAGGGGCCGGACCGGGGAGCTGTTTTTT
>TRBV7-2|.|TRBD2|TRBJ2-1
CASSPPGGSGRDNEQFF
TGTGCCAGCAGCCCCCCGGGGGGTAGCGGGAGAGACAATGAGCAGTTCTTC
>TRBV5-1|few|.|TRBJ1-4
CASSLGGSEKLFF
TGCGCCAGCAGCTTGGGAGGGAGCGAAAAACTGTTTTTT
>TRBV15|.|TRBD2|TRBJ2-1
CATSRDEYRGRDRREQFF
TGTGCCACCAGCAGAGATGAATATCGCGGGAGGGACCGGAGGGAGCAGTTCTTC
>TRBV30|few|.|TRBJ2-1
CAWSVGVSNEQFF
TGTGCCTGGAGTGTGGGGGTTTCCAATGAGCAGTTCTTC
>TRBV5-1|.|.|TRBJ2-3
CASSSLLGADTQYF
TGCGCCAGCAGCTCACTACTAGGCGCAGATACGCAGTATTTT
>TRBV6-1|.|TRBD1|TRBJ1-2
CASSKALDRGRRGYTF
TGTGCCAGCAGTAAAGCCTTGGACAGGGGGCGCCGTGGCTACACCTTC
>TRBV29-1|few|.|TRBJ2-5
CSDRDRETQYF
TGCAGCGACAGGGACCGAGAGACCCAGTACTTC
>TRBV6-5|few|.|TRBJ1-1
CASFRLMNTEAFF
TGTGCCAGCTTTAGGCTCATGAACACTGAAGCTTTCTTT
>TRBV15|.|.|TRBJ2-7
CATSRDYEGEQYF
TGTGCCACCAGCAGAGATTATGAGGGCGAGCAGTACTTC
>TRBV5-1|.|.|TRBJ1-1
CASSLEFSPTREMNTEAFF
TGCGCCAGCAGCTTGGAGTTCTCTCCGACACGGGAAATGAACACTGAAGCTTTCTTT
>TRBV4-2|few|.|TRBJ2-6
CASSQDIAAPGANVLTF
TGTGCCAGCAGCCAAGATATAGCGGCTCCTGGGGCCAACGTCCTGACTTTC
>TRBV18|few|.|TRBJ1-2
CASGRGANYGYTF
TGTGCCAGCGGGAGAGGGGCTAACTATGGCTACACCTTC
>TRBV19|.|TRBD1|TRBJ1-1
CASGRGQGGFTEAFF
TGTGCCAGTGGCAGGGGACAGGGAGGGTTCACTGAAGCTTTCTTT
>TRBV7-3|.|.|TRBJ2-3
CASSRTGGTDTQYF
TGTGCCAGCAGCAGAACCGGGGGCACAGATACGCAGTATTTT
>TRBV2|.|TRBD1|TRBJ1-5
CASSVQGGNQPQHF
TGTGCCAGCAGTGTTCAGGGGGGTAATCAGCCCCAGCATTTT
>TRBV7-9|.|.|TRBJ2-7
CASSLALGLYIRSSYEQYF
TGTGCCAGCAGCTTAGCGCTAGGTTTGTACATCCGGAGCTCCTACGAGCAGTACTTC
>TRBV4-1|many|TRBD2|TRBJ2-4
CASSRTSGGPRDIQYF
TGCGCCAGCAGTCGGACTAGCGGGGGGCCCAGGGACATTCAGTACTTC
>TRBV20-1|few|.|TRBJ1-5
CSARRDQPQHF
TGCAGTGCTAGAAGAGACCAGCCCCAGCATTTT
>TRBV15|many|TRBD2|TRBJ2-1
CATSSRRTGGTYNEQFF
TGTGCCACCAGCAGTCGGAGGACGGGAGGTACCTACAATGAGCAGTTCTTC
>TRBV29-1|.|.|TRBJ1-2
CSVEVQALTYGYTF
TGCAGCGTTGAGGTCCAGGCGCTGACATATGGCTACACCTTC
>TRBV29-1|.|.|TRBJ1-1
CSVGQLMNTEAFF
TGCAGCGTCGGACAGCTTATGAACACTGAAGCTTTCTTT
>TRBV4-1|.|TRBD2|TRBJ2-7
CASSQGSSGFSYEQYF
TGCGCCAGCAGCCAAGGTAGTAGCGGGTTCTCCTACGAGCAGTACTTC
>TRBV6-5|few|TRBD1|TRBJ2-4
CASSHDRGKNIQYF
TGTGCCAGCAGCCACGACAGGGGAAAAAACATTCAGTACTTC
>TRBV7-2|once|.|TRBJ2-3
CASSFSRRGTDTQYF
TGTGCCAGCAGCTTCTCTAGGAGGGGCACAGATACGCAGTATTTT
>TRBV11-2|.|.|TRBJ2-5
CASSLVQTQYF
TGTGCCAGCAGCTTAGTCCAGACCCAGTACTTC
>TRBV9|few|TRBD1|TRBJ2-1
CASSPYDRDNEQFF
TGTGCCAGCAGCCCCTATGACAGGGACAATGAGCAGTTCTTC
>TRBV30|once|.|TRBJ1-2
CAWSGQGRANYGYTF
TGTGCCTGGAGCGGTCAGGGGCGTGCTAACTATGGCTACACCTTC
>TRBV10-3|.|.|TRBJ1-2
CAISTTTGNYGYTF
TGTGCCATCAGCACAACAACAGGAAACTATGGCTACACCTTC
>TRBV9|few|TRBD1|TRBJ2-7
CASSLGTGGSYEQYF
TGTGCCAGCAGCCTAGGGACAGGGGGCTCCTACGAGCAGTACTTC
>TRBV2|.|.|TRBJ1-2
CASSEWQAEDYTF
TGTGCCAGCAGTGAATGGCAGGCTGAGGACTACACCTTC
>TRBV14|.|TRBD2|TRBJ2-1
CASSPRVLAGDSLKQFF
TGTGCCAGCAGCCCGCGTGTACTAGCGGGAGATTCCCTCAAGCAGTTCTTC
>TRBV2|once|TRBD1|TRBJ1-6
CASRRGQDYNSPLHF
TGTGCCAGCAGGAGGGGACAGGACTATAATTCACCCCTCCACTTT
>TRBV7-9|few|.|TRBJ2-3
CASSFTGTRTDTQYF
TGTGCCAGCAGCTTCACCGGGACGAGGACAGATACGCAGTATTTT
>TRBV30|once|TRBD1|TRBJ1-2
CAGKDRGLVYGYTF
TGTGCCGGGAAGGACAGGGGGCTTGTCTATGGCTACACCTTC
>TRBV4-2|.|TRBD1|TRBJ1-2
CASKQTGGNYGYTF
TGTGCCAGCAAACAGACAGGGGGCAACTATGGCTACACCTTC
>TRBV6-5|.|TRBD1|TRBJ1-2
CASSQQGTYGYTF
TGTGCCAGCAGTCAACAGGGGACCTATGGCTACACCTTC
>TRBV28|few|.|TRBJ2-4
CASSPAASGAKNIQYF
TGTGCCAGCAGCCCCGCCGCGAGCGGAGCCAAAAACATTCAGTACTTC
>TRBV30|.|.|TRBJ1-2
CARDLWTGGYTF
TGTGCCAGGGACCTCTGGACGGGGGGCTACACCTTC